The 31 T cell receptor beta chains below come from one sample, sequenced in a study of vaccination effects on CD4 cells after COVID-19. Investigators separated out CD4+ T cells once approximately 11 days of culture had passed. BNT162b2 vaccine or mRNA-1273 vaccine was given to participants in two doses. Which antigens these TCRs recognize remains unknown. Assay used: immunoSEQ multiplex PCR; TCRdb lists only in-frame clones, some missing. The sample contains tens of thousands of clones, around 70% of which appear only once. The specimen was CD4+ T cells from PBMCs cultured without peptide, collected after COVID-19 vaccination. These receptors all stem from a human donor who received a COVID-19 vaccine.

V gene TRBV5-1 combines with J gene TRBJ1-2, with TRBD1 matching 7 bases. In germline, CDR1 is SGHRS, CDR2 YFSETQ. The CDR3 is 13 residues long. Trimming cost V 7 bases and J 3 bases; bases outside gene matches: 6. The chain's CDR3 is CASGGGGDYGYTF. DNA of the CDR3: TGCGCCAGCGGAGGAGGGGGCGACTATGGCTACACCTTC.

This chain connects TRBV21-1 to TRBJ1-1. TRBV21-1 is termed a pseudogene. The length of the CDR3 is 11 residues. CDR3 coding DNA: TGTGCCAGCAGCGCGAACACTGAAGCTTTCTTT. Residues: CASSANTEAFF.

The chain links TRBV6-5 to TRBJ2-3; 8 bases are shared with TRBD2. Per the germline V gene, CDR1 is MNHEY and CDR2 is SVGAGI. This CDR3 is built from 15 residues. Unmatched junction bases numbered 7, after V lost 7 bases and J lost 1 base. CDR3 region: CASNWISGGTDTQYF. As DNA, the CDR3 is TGTGCCAGCAACTGGATTAGCGGGGGCACAGATACGCAGTATTTT.

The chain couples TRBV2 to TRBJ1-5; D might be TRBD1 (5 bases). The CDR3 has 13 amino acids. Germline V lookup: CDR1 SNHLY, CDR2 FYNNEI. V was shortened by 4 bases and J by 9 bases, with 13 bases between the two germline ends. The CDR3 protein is CASSGGPQWPQHF. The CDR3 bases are TGTGCCAGCAGTGGGGGACCCCAGTGGCCCCAGCATTTT.

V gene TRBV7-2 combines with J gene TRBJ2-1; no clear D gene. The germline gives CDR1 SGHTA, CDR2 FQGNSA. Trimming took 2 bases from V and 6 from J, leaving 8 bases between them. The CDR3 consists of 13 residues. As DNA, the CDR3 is TGTGCCAGCAGCTTATCCCCTCTCAATGAGCAGTTCTTC. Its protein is CASSLSPLNEQFF. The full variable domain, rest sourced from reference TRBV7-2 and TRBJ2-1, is GAGVSQSPSNKVTEKGKDVELRCDPISGHTALYWYRQSLGQGLEFLIYFQGNSAPDKSGLPSDRFSAERTGGSVSTLTIQRTQQEDSAVYLCASSLSPLNEQFFGPGTRLTVL.

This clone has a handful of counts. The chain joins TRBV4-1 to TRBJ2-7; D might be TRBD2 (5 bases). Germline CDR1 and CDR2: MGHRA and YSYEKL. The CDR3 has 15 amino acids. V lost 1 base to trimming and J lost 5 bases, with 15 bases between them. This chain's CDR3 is CASSQVGHRADEQYV. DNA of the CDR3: TGCGCCAGCAGCCAAGTAGGCCACCGAGCGGACGAGCAGTACGTC.

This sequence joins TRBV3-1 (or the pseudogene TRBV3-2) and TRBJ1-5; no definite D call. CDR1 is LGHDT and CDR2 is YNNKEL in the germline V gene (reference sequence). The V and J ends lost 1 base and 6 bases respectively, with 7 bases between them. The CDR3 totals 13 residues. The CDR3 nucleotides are TGTGCCAGCAGCCAAGGGTTACCTCAGCCCCAGCATTTT. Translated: CASSQGLPQPQHF.

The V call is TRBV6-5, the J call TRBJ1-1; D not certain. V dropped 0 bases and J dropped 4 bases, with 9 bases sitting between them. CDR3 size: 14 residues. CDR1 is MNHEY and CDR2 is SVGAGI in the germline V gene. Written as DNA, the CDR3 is TGTGCCAGCAGTTACTCGCAGTACGGCACTGAAGCTTTCTTT. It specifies CASSYSQYGTEAFF.

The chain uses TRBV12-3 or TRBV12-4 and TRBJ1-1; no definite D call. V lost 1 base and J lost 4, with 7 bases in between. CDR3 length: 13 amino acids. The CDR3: CASSLVQLTEAFF. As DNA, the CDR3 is TGTGCCAGCAGTTTAGTACAGCTCACTGAAGCTTTCTTT.

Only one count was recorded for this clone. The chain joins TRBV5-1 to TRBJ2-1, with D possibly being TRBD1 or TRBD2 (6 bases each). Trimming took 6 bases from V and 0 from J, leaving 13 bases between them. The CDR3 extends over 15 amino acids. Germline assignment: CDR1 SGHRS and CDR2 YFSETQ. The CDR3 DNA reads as TGCGCCAGCACCCGGAGGGGGGACTCCTACAATGAGCAGTTCTTC. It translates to CASTRRGDSYNEQFF.

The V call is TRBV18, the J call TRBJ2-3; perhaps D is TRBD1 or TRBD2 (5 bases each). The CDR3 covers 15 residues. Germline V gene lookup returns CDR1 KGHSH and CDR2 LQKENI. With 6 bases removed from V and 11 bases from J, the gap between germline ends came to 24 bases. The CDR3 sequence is CASSHGAAAEGWQYF. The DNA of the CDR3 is TGTGCCAGCTCCCATGGGGCAGCGGCTGAGGGGTGGCAGTATTTT.

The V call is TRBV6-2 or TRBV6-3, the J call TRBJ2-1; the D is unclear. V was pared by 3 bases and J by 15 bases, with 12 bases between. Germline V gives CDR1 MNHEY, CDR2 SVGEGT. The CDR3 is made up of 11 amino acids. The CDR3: CASSYPTASFF. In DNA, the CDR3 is TGTGCCAGCAGTTATCCGACCGCGTCGTTCTTC.

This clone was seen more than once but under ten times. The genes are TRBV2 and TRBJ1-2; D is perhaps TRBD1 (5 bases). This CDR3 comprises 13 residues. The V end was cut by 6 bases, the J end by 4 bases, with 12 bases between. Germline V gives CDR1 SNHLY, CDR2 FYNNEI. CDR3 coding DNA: TGTGCCAGCAGCGGTACAGGCCCCTATGGCTACACCTTC. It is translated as CASSGTGPYGYTF.

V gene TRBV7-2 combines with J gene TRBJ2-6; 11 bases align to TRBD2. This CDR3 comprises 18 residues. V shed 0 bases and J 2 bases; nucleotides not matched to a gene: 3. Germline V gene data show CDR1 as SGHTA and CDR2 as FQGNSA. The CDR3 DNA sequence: TGTGCCAGCAGCTTAGCTAGCGGGGGGGCTCCTGGGGCCAACGTCCTGACTTTC. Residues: CASSLASGGAPGANVLTF.

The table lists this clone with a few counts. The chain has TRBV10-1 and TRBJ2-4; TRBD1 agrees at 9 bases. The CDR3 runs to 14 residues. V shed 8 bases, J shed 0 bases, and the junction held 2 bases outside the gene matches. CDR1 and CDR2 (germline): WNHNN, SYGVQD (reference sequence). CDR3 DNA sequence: TGCGCCAGCGGGGACAGGGTAGCCAAAAACATTCAGTACTTC. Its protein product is CASGDRVAKNIQYF.

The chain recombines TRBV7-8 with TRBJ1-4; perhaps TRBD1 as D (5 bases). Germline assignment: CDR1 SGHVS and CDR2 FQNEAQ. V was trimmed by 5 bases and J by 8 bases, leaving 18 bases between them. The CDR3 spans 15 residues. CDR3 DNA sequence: TGTGCCAGCAGCCCTCCGGGACTCATTCGGGAAAAACTGTTTTTT. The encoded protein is CASSPPGLIREKLFF.

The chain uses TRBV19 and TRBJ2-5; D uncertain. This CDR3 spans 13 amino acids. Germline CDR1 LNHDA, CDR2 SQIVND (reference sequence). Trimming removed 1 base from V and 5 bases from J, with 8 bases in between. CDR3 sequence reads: CASSIVTRETQYF. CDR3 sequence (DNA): TGTGCCAGTAGTATAGTCACCCGGGAGACCCAGTACTTC.

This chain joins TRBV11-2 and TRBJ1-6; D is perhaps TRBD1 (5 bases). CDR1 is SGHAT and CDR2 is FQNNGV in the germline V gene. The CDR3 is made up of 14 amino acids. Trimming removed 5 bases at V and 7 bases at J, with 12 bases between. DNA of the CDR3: TGTGCCAGCAGCCAGGGATCCCCCAATTCACCCCTCCACTTT. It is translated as CASSQGSPNSPLHF.

The CDR3 here is CAWSSGERQPQHF. For the CDR3, the DNA is TGTGCCTGGAGTAGCGGAGAACGGCAGCCCCAGCATTTT. The chain carries TRBV30 and TRBJ1-5; D unresolved. The germline gives CDR1 GTSNPN, CDR2 SVGIG (reference sequence). Trimming pared 2 bases from V and 7 bases from J, leaving 12 bases between. CDR3 length: 13 amino acids. Supplemented by reference TRBV30 and TRBJ1-5, the full variable domain reads SQTIHQWPATLVQPVGSPLSLECTVEGTSNPNLYWYRQAAGRGLQLLFYSVGIGQISSEVPQNLSASRPQDRQFILSSKKLLLSDSGFYLCAWSSGERQPQHFGDGTRLSIL.

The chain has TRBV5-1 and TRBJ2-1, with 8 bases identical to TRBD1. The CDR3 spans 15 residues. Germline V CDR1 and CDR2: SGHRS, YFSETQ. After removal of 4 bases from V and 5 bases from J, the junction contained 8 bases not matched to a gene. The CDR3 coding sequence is TGCGCCAGCAGCCCCCGGGACAGGTTAAACAATGAGCAGTTCTTC. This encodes CASSPRDRLNNEQFF.

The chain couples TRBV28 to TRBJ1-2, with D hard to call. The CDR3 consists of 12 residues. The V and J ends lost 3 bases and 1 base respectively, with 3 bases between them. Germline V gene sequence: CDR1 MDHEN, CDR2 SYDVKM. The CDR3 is CASSLRNYGYTF. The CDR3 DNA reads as TGTGCCAGCAGTTTGCGTAACTATGGCTACACCTTC.

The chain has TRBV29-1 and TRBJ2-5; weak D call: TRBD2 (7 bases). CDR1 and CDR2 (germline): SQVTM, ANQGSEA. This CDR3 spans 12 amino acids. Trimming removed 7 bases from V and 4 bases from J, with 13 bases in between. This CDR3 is CSARGAGETQYF. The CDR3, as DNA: TGCAGCGCCCGGGGGGCGGGAGAGACCCAGTACTTC.

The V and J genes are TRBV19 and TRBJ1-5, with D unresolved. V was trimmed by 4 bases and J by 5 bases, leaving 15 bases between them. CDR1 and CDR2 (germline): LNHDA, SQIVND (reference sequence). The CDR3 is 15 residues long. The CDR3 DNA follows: TGTGCCAGTAGTACTCTTTCTCCGGGGTATCAGCCCCAGCATTTT. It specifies CASSTLSPGYQPQHF.

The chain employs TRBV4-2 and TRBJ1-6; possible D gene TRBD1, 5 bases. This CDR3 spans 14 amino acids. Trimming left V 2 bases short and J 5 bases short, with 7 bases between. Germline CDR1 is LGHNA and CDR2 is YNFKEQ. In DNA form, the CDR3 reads TGTGCCAGCAGCCAATTACAGGATAATTCACCCCTCCACTTT. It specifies CASSQLQDNSPLHF.

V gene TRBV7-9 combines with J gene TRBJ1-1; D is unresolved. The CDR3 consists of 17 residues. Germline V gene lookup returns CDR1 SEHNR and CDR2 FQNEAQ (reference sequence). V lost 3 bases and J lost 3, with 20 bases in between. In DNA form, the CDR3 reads TGTGCCAGCAGCTTCCCCCTTGGTCCCACCAAGGACACTGAAGCTTTCTTT. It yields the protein CASSFPLGPTKDTEAFF. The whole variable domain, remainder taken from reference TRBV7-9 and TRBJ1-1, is DTGVSQNPRHKITKRGQNVTFRCDPISEHNRLYWYRQTLGQGPEFLTYFQNEAQLEKSRLLSDRFSAERPKGSFSTLEIQRTEQGDSAMYLCASSFPLGPTKDTEAFFGQGTRLTVV.

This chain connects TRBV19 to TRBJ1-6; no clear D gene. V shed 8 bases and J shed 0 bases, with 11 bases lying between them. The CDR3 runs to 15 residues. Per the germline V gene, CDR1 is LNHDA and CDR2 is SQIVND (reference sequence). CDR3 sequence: CASQKWASYNSPLHF. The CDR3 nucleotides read TGTGCCAGTCAGAAATGGGCCTCCTATAATTCACCCCTCCACTTT.

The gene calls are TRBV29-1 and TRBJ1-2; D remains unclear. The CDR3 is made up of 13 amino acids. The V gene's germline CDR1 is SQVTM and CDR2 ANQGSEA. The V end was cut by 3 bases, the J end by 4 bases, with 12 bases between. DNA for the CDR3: TGCAGCGTTGAGTTTAAGGAGGGCTATGGCTACACCTTC. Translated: CSVEFKEGYGYTF.

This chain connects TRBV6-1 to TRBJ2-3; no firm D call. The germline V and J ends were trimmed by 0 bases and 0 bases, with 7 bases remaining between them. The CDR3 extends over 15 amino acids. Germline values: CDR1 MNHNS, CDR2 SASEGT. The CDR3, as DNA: TGTGCCAGCAGTGAAGCAGTAGCTAGCACAGATACGCAGTATTTT. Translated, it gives CASSEAVASTDTQYF.

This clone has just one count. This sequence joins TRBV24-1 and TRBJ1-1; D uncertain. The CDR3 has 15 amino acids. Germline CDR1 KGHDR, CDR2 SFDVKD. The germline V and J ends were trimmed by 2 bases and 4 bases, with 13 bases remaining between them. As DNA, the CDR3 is TGTGCCACCAGTGATTCGCGGGTGGGTGGCACTGAAGCTTTCTTT. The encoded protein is CATSDSRVGGTEAFF.

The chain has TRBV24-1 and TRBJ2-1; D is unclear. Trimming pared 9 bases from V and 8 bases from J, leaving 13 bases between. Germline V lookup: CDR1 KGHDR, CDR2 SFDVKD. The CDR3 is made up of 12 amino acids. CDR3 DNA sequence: TGTGCCACCGAAGGAGCAGCCGATGAGCAGTTCTTC. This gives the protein CATEGAADEQFF.

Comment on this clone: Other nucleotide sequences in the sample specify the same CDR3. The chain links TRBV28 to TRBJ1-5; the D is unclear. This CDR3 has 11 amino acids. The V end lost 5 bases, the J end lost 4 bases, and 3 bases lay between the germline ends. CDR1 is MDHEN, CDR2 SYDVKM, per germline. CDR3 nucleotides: TGTGCCAGCAGTCTTAATCAGCCCCAGCATTTT. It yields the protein CASSLNQPQHF.